A single T cell receptor beta chain is shown here with its context. Its antigen is currently unknown. This record belongs to a study of CXCR3-negative and CXCR3-positive naive CD8 T cells. Whole-study findings and limits: With CXCR3 expression partially decreased after cryopreservation, most assays relied on fresh PBMCs. Both naive subsets showed comparably high diversity, and memory CD8+ cells showed much lower diversity.

Each TRB cDNA library was prepared by 5' RACE (with UMI labels). TCRdb reprocessed the 5' RACE reads, with one entry per CDR3 protein and no DNA. In total, the table holds tens of thousands of distinct CDR3 sequences. CDR1 SQVTM and CDR2 ANQGSEA come from the germline V gene. The CDR3 extends over 13 amino acids. With around 310,000 cells each, the CD8+ T cell subsets were individually sorted in triplicate. Naive CD8+ T cells displayed a CD45RO-CCR7+CD27+CD95- phenotype. The material sequenced was naive CXCR3- CD8+ T cells from blood. Subset denoted: CD45RO-CCR7+CD27+CD95- naive CD8+ T cells lacking CXCR3 (TNR3-). The origin of this receptor is a human donor in good health. Some clones in this sample may be carry-over from other donors' samples. The gene calls are TRBV29-1 and TRBJ2-7. Here the CDR3 reads CSVEDEVTYEQYF.